These 11 T cell receptor beta chains originate from one sample sequenced in a study of cytomegalovirus exposure and HLA in healthy donors. PCR used 60 Vbeta primers and 13 Jbeta primers. Produced via immunoSEQ multiplex PCR; TCRdb's table is partial and in-frame only. This sample lists tens of thousands of clones; its ten largest clones have approximately 5%. The source material was PBMCs. These receptors were taken from a woman aged 35 to 49 in good health and CMV-seropositive.

Details on this clone: The junction shows a germline mismatch at one end, possibly a read error. The genes are TRBV18 and TRBJ2-3, with 8 bases that match TRBD1. Germline CDR1 KGHSH, CDR2 LQKENI. The CDR3 contains 14 residues. CDR3 amino acids: CTSSPGQDTDTQYF. The CDR3 region has the DNA TGTACCAGCTCCCCGGGACAGGACACAGATACGCAGTATTTT.

CDR3 region: CASSEGLAGEAFEQYF. CDR3 DNA sequence: TGTGCCAGCAGTGAGGGACTAGCGGGAGAGGCTTTCGAGCAGTACTTC. This chain links TRBV2 with TRBJ2-7, with 14 bases aligning to TRBD2. The germline V gene has CDR1 SNHLY and CDR2 FYNNEI. Trimming took 3 bases from V and 6 from J; bases not matched to a gene: 7. The CDR3 spans 16 residues.

The J gene is TRBJ2-3, the V gene TRBV2, with TRBD2 matching 7 bases. The CDR3 is made up of 15 amino acids. After removal of 6 bases from V and 1 base from J, the junction contained 7 bases not matched to a gene. CDR1 and CDR2 from the germline V gene are SNHLY and FYNNEI. CDR3 nucleotides: TGTGCCAGCAGAAGAGGTGCGGGAGGCACAGATACGCAGTATTTT. It translates to CASRRGAGGTDTQYF.

This rearrangement joins TRBV7-2 to TRBJ1-1, with TRBD1 matching 8 bases. CDR1 and CDR2 from the germline V gene are SGHTA and FQGNSA. This CDR3 has 14 amino acids. V shed 5 bases and J 3 bases; nucleotides not matched to a gene: 5. This chain's CDR3 is CASSGQGADTEAFF. CDR3 nucleotides: TGTGCCAGCAGCGGCCAGGGGGCGGACACTGAAGCTTTCTTT. The full variable domain, rest sourced from reference TRBV7-2 and TRBJ1-1, is GAGVSQSPSNKVTEKGKDVELRCDPISGHTALYWYRQSLGQGLEFLIYFQGNSAPDKSGLPSDRFSAERTGGSVSTLTIQRTQQEDSAVYLCASSGQGADTEAFFGQGTRLTVV.

V is TRBV27 and J is TRBJ2-5, with a tentative D call TRBD2 (6 bases). With the DNA end fitting TRBJ2-7 better, the J assignment may be wrong. The germline CDR1 and CDR2 sequences are MNHEY and SMNVEV (reference sequence). This CDR3 is 13 amino acids long. CDR3 loop: CASSSDYSYEQYF. CDR3 nucleotide sequence: TGTGCCAGCAGTTCGGACTACTCCTACGAGCAGTACTTC.

This sequence joins TRBV9 and TRBJ2-1; possibly TRBD1 for D (5 bases). V was trimmed by 2 bases and J by 0 bases, leaving 6 bases between them. This CDR3 spans 14 amino acids. Germline V gene sequence: CDR1 SGDLS, CDR2 YYNGEE. The CDR3 reads CASSVDSSYNEQFF. The CDR3 DNA sequence: TGTGCCAGCAGCGTCGACAGCTCCTACAATGAGCAGTTCTTC.

The CDR3 bases are TGTGCCAGCAGCCTCGCCGGGACAGGGGGCAGGGAGCAGTACTTC. It specifies CASSLAGTGGREQYF. This chain uses TRBV9 with TRBJ2-7; 12 nucleotides match TRBD1. The CDR3 is made up of 15 amino acids. Germline CDR1 and CDR2: SGDLS and YYNGEE. Unmatched junction bases numbered 9, after V lost 4 bases and J lost 7 bases.

The chain recombines TRBV18 with TRBJ2-5; D possibly corresponds to TRBD2 (6 bases). The V end lost 4 bases, the J end lost 2 bases, and 17 bases lay between the germline ends. CDR1 and CDR2 (germline): KGHSH, LQKENI. The CDR3 sequence is 16 residues long. CDR3 in amino acids: CASSQQSWSGQETQYF. DNA for the CDR3: TGTGCCAGCTCACAACAGTCGTGGAGCGGGCAAGAGACCCAGTACTTC.

V is TRBV7-9 and J is TRBJ2-2; the D is unclear. The CDR3 runs to 15 residues. The V and J ends lost 1 base and 1 base respectively, with 7 bases between them. Germline V gives CDR1 SEHNR, CDR2 FQNEAQ (reference sequence). The CDR3 DNA is TGTGCCAGCAGCTTAGAGCCGGGGAACACCGGGGAGCTGTTTTTT. Protein sequence: CASSLEPGNTGELFF.

The gene calls are TRBV4-2 and TRBJ2-1; no clear D gene. This CDR3 has 16 residues. V lost 2 bases, J lost 5 bases, and 16 bases lay in between. CDR1 LGHNA and CDR2 YNFKEQ come from the germline V gene. The CDR3 DNA follows: TGTGCCAGCAGCCAATCCGCTTTGGGCCGCAACAATGAGCAGTTCTTC. It specifies CASSQSALGRNNEQFF.

This sequence joins TRBV9 and TRBJ2-1, with D possibly matching TRBD2 (6 bases). Germline V gene sequence: CDR1 SGDLS, CDR2 YYNGEE. Between the trimmed V and J ends, which lost 0 bases and 4 bases, there was a span of 20 bases. This CDR3 spans 18 amino acids. The CDR3 sequence: CASSVGRAGPKFYNEQFF. CDR3 DNA: TGTGCCAGCAGCGTAGGTCGAGCGGGCCCGAAATTTTACAATGAGCAGTTCTTC.